These T cell receptor beta chains were read from a single sample in a study of shared clonotypes between healthy human individuals. Only in-frame clones appear in the TCRdb table, and some are missing; sequencing was by immunoSEQ multiplex PCR. The sample shows roughly 1 million clones, 78% of them seen only once. Source material: memory CD4+ T cells from PBMCs. The source of these receptors is a young man in good health. Some clones in this sample may be carry-over from other donors' samples. The conserved cysteine and the conserved F or W are not part of the CDR3 here. Each record gives: CDR3 protein, J gene, V gene, clone size. The size entry is marked missing in some rows and otherwise reads once, few, many or a size class.

cdr3_aa: ASSLAGFSGPGQY; j_call: TRBJ2-7; v_call: TRBV7-8; clone_size: few
cdr3_aa: ASSLGWEAPYEQY; j_call: TRBJ2-7; v_call: TRBV7-2; clone_size: NA
cdr3_aa: ASSQGMARSGVIADEQY; j_call: NA; v_call: TRBV4-2; clone_size: once
cdr3_aa: ASSLGGSGSKNEQF; j_call: TRBJ2-1; v_call: TRBV5-4; clone_size: NA
cdr3_aa: ASGWRGGGENEQF; j_call: TRBJ2-1; v_call: TRBV6-6; clone_size: NA
cdr3_aa: ASSQEAGGMAGNTIY; j_call: TRBJ1-3; v_call: TRBV4-2; clone_size: NA
cdr3_aa: ASSQDWAGNSGTDTQY; j_call: TRBJ2-3; v_call: TRBV4-2; clone_size: NA
cdr3_aa: ASSPGAQDGYGYT; j_call: TRBJ1-2; v_call: TRBV5-1; clone_size: NA
cdr3_aa: ASSTVSDTGELF; j_call: TRBJ2-2; v_call: TRBV6-1; clone_size: NA
cdr3_aa: ASEVRGQRAF; j_call: TRBJ1-1; v_call: TRBV5-4; clone_size: few
cdr3_aa: ASSVAGGGEQF; j_call: TRBJ2-1; v_call: TRBV9; clone_size: few
cdr3_aa: ASSGEKLF; j_call: TRBJ1-4; v_call: TRBV19; clone_size: NA
cdr3_aa: ASSFGSSGNTIY; j_call: TRBJ1-3; v_call: TRBV27; clone_size: NA
cdr3_aa: ASSLGQVFQETQY; j_call: TRBJ2-5; v_call: TRBV7-9; clone_size: few
cdr3_aa: ASSLGSAYEQY; j_call: TRBJ2-7; v_call: TRBV28; clone_size: NA
cdr3_aa: ASSHEQGPRETQY; j_call: TRBJ2-5; v_call: TRBV4-1; clone_size: NA
cdr3_aa: ASSALGQSYEQY; j_call: TRBJ2-7; v_call: TRBV9; clone_size: NA
cdr3_aa: ASSVEPGTGNTIY; j_call: TRBJ1-3; v_call: TRBV9; clone_size: once
cdr3_aa: SVDTGNSNSPLH; j_call: TRBJ1-6; v_call: TRBV29-1; clone_size: NA
cdr3_aa: ASSPLGDRSYGYT; j_call: TRBJ1-2; v_call: TRBV18; clone_size: NA
cdr3_aa: ASSFLRASFYGYT; j_call: TRBJ1-2; v_call: TRBV28; clone_size: once
cdr3_aa: ASSPDSLSYEQY; j_call: TRBJ2-7; v_call: TRBV6-5; clone_size: NA
cdr3_aa: SAPGLGTDTQY; j_call: TRBJ2-3; v_call: TRBV29-1; clone_size: NA
cdr3_aa: ASSLGPTHQPQH; j_call: TRBJ1-5; v_call: TRBV5-1; clone_size: NA
cdr3_aa: ASSAGLAGITDTQY; j_call: TRBJ2-3; v_call: TRBV10-1; clone_size: NA
cdr3_aa: ASRTGANSPLH; j_call: TRBJ1-6; v_call: TRBV25-1; clone_size: NA
cdr3_aa: ASSPQRTRADTQY; j_call: TRBJ2-3; v_call: TRBV7-2; clone_size: NA
cdr3_aa: ASSLTKGSGSYNEQF; j_call: TRBJ2-1; v_call: TRBV11-2; clone_size: NA
cdr3_aa: ASSSASGTEEYNEQF; j_call: TRBJ2-1; v_call: TRBV28; clone_size: few
cdr3_aa: ASTRAPEEKLF; j_call: TRBJ1-4; v_call: TRBV9; clone_size: NA
cdr3_aa: ASSLRTRGDYGYT; j_call: TRBJ1-2; v_call: TRBV27; clone_size: few
cdr3_aa: ASSTGTTNTDTQY; j_call: TRBJ2-3; v_call: TRBV19; clone_size: once
cdr3_aa: ASSMEHSRPQH; j_call: TRBJ1-5; v_call: TRBV19; clone_size: few
cdr3_aa: APKEEGETSYEQY; j_call: TRBJ2-7; v_call: TRBV30; clone_size: NA
cdr3_aa: ASSPAGGDGNTIY; j_call: TRBJ1-3; v_call: TRBV18; clone_size: once
cdr3_aa: ASSSHKGQNEKLF; j_call: TRBJ1-4; v_call: TRBV5-4; clone_size: few
cdr3_aa: ASSSGSINEQF; j_call: TRBJ2-1; v_call: TRBV7-2; clone_size: NA
cdr3_aa: ASSQEMSNTGELF; j_call: TRBJ2-2; v_call: TRBV4-2; clone_size: NA
cdr3_aa: ASTPSRDRGAYT; j_call: TRBJ1-2; v_call: TRBV27; clone_size: NA
cdr3_aa: ASSEFLGRTDYNEQF; j_call: TRBJ2-1; v_call: TRBV25-1; clone_size: NA
cdr3_aa: ASSPTGTSGRHEQF; j_call: TRBJ2-1; v_call: TRBV28; clone_size: NA
cdr3_aa: ASSLAGTGGSGNTIY; j_call: TRBJ1-3; v_call: TRBV5-4; clone_size: NA
cdr3_aa: ASSPSGQGSYEQY; j_call: TRBJ2-7; v_call: TRBV5-4; clone_size: few
cdr3_aa: ASSLDPRFASTSYNEQF; j_call: TRBJ2-1; v_call: TRBV5-4; clone_size: NA
cdr3_aa: ASSPDGQGGNQPQH; j_call: TRBJ1-5; v_call: TRBV5-1; clone_size: NA
cdr3_aa: ASSLMTGQYEKLF; j_call: TRBJ1-4; v_call: TRBV28; clone_size: NA
cdr3_aa: ASSQDESGLISGANVLT; j_call: TRBJ2-6; v_call: TRBV4-3; clone_size: NA
cdr3_aa: ASSFSPGTSGRAYNEQF; j_call: TRBJ2-1; v_call: TRBV5-1; clone_size: NA
cdr3_aa: ASSLGAASGSTDTQY; j_call: TRBJ2-3; v_call: TRBV7-9; clone_size: NA
cdr3_aa: ASSPRQVNTGELF; j_call: TRBJ2-2; v_call: TRBV18; clone_size: few
cdr3_aa: ATSRGLNTEAF; j_call: TRBJ1-1; v_call: TRBV15; clone_size: many
cdr3_aa: SVERGQGYNEQF; j_call: TRBJ2-1; v_call: TRBV29-1; clone_size: NA
cdr3_aa: ASSPLANYGYT; j_call: TRBJ1-2; v_call: TRBV28; clone_size: NA